The 27 T cell receptor beta chains in this list originate from one sample, sequenced in a study of CD8 T cells in Susac syndrome. Random hexamers primed reverse transcription of about 0.45 to 1 ug RNA. MiXCR, applied by TCRdb to the immunoSEQ multiplex PCR reads, yields one record per CDR3 protein. The table shows under 200,000 distinct CDR3 sequences, with around 94% occurring only once. What was sequenced was CD4+ T cells from PBMCs. The receptors were sampled from a human donor in good health.

The V call is TRBV5-6, the J call TRBJ1-6, with TRBD1 as a possible D gene (6 bases). CDR3 size: 16 residues. Germline values: CDR1 SGHDT, CDR2 YYEEEE. Trimming stripped 0 bases from V and 6 bases from J, with 13 bases between. CDR3 amino acids: CASSLAGGPSNSPLHF. CDR3 in DNA: TGTGCCAGCAGCTTGGCTGGGGGGCCAAGTAATTCACCCCTCCACTTT. The variable domain in full, completed from reference TRBV5-6 and TRBJ1-6, reads DAGVTQSPTHLIKTRGQQVTLRCSPKSGHDTVSWYQQALGQGPQFIFQYYEEEERQRGNFPDRFSGHQFPNYSSELNVNALLLGDSALYLCASSLAGGPSNSPLHFGNGTRLTVT.

The chain employs TRBV20-1 and TRBJ2-5, with 11 bases lining up with TRBD1. Germline V gene sequence: CDR1 DFQATT, CDR2 SNEGSKA (reference sequence). V lost 3 bases to trimming and J lost 4 bases; unmatched junction nucleotides: 7. This CDR3 comprises 15 residues. CDR3 amino acids: CSASWTGGMGETQYF. CDR3 DNA: TGCAGTGCTAGCTGGACAGGGGGCATGGGAGAGACCCAGTACTTC.

J is TRBJ2-1 and V is TRBV4-3; D is possibly TRBD2 (6 bases). V dropped 0 bases and J dropped 1 base, with 16 bases sitting between them. This CDR3 spans 18 amino acids. In germline, CDR1 is LGHNA, CDR2 YSLEER. The DNA of the CDR3 is TGCGCCAGCAGCCAAGAATTGGTCGGGAGCTGGTCCTACAATGAGCAGTTCTTC. It codes for CASSQELVGSWSYNEQFF.

This chain links TRBV19 with TRBJ1-2; 8 nucleotides align to TRBD1. Germline assignment: CDR1 LNHDA and CDR2 SQIVND (reference sequence). V was pared by 7 bases and J by 0 bases, with 10 bases of the junction left unmatched. The CDR3 has 16 residues. This CDR3 reads CASTRDRPNSNYGYTF. The DNA for the CDR3 is TGTGCCAGTACTCGGGACAGGCCGAATTCTAACTATGGCTACACCTTC.

The chain recombines TRBV29-1 with TRBJ1-1; possibly TRBD1 for D (5 bases). V lost 4 bases and J lost 2, with 11 bases in between. The CDR3 is 13 residues long. Germline CDR1 SQVTM, CDR2 ANQGSEA. The CDR3 DNA reads TGCAGCGTTGGCCCAGGGTATAACACTGAAGCTTTCTTT. It specifies CSVGPGYNTEAFF.

V is TRBV6-1 and J is TRBJ2-1, with 11 bases matching TRBD2. Per germline, CDR1 MNHNS and CDR2 SASEGT. The CDR3 extends over 16 amino acids. The V segment lost 6 bases and the J segment 10 bases; nucleotides outside the gene matches: 14. The CDR3 sequence is CASRNPSSGGSREQFF. The CDR3 coding sequence is TGTGCCAGCAGAAATCCCTCTAGCGGGGGGTCCCGGGAGCAGTTCTTC.

The chain combines TRBV6-2 or TRBV6-3 with TRBJ2-7, with 9 bases aligning to TRBD1. Germline trimming cut 0 bases from V and 5 bases from J; bases unmatched to any gene: 2. CDR1 and CDR2 from the germline V gene are MNHEY and SVGEGT. The CDR3 contains 14 residues. Written as DNA, the CDR3 is TGTGCCAGCAGTTACTCTACAGGGGGCCACGAGCAGTACTTC. Its protein product is CASSYSTGGHEQYF.

The chain is built from TRBV5-1 and TRBJ1-1, with D unclear. Germline V gene data show CDR1 as SGHRS and CDR2 as YFSETQ. V shed 6 bases and J shed 3 bases, with 12 bases lying between them. The CDR3 has 13 residues. Here the CDR3 reads CASNEGLDTEAFF. The CDR3 DNA reads TGCGCCAGCAATGAGGGTCTGGACACTGAAGCTTTCTTT.

The gene calls are TRBV9 and TRBJ2-3; 7 bases line up with TRBD1. The CDR3 is 17 residues long. CDR1 and CDR2 from the germline V gene are SGDLS and YYNGEE. V trimming: 4 bases; J trimming: 1 base; junction bases outside the gene matches: 12. This chain's CDR3 is CASSPQGDSLGTDTQYF. The CDR3 DNA sequence: TGTGCCAGCAGCCCCCAGGGGGACAGCCTTGGCACAGATACGCAGTATTTT.

The chain couples TRBV20-1 to TRBJ1-1; D is uncertain. Deletions cut 0 bases from V and 4 bases from J, with 9 bases between. The CDR3 runs 13 residues. Looked up from germline, CDR1 is DFQATT and CDR2 is SNEGSKA (reference sequence). In DNA, the CDR3 is TGCAGTGCTAGAGATGTCCGGGGCACTGAAGCTTTCTTT. Protein: CSARDVRGTEAFF.

The chain carries TRBV7-9 and TRBJ2-7; D not resolved. Germline CDR1 SEHNR, CDR2 FQNEAQ (reference sequence). The CDR3 is 13 residues long. Trimming took 1 base from V and 9 from J, leaving 13 bases between them. The CDR3: CASSLVAGSGQYF. The CDR3 DNA follows: TGTGCCAGCAGCTTAGTGGCCGGTTCGGGGCAGTACTTC.

This clonotype was recorded a few times. The V and J genes are TRBV6-5 and TRBJ1-1; TRBD1 matches at 10 bases. From germline, CDR1 is MNHEY and CDR2 SVGAGI. The CDR3 runs to 14 residues. The CDR3 nucleotides are TGTGCTAGCCGGGACAGGGGTCTGAACACTGAAGCTTTCTTT. Amino acid sequence: CASRDRGLNTEAFF.

The gene calls are TRBV5-1 and TRBJ2-6; tentative D call: TRBD1 (5 bases). CDR3 length: 13 residues. V was pared by 4 bases and J by 6 bases, with 8 bases between. Germline V gene lookup returns CDR1 SGHRS and CDR2 YFSETQ. The CDR3, as DNA: TGCGCCAGCAGCAGGGGCGAGGCCAACGTCCTGACTTTC. Encoded protein: CASSRGEANVLTF.

The rearrangement joins TRBV23-1 to TRBJ2-6; D remains ambiguous. Being an ORF, TRBV23-1 has a function that is uncertain. CDR3 length: 18 residues. Trimming left V 0 bases short and J 0 bases short, with 12 bases between. The CDR3 loop reads CASSQSSAVSSGANVLTF. The CDR3 DNA is TGCGCCAGCAGTCAATCCTCTGCCGTATCCTCTGGGGCCAACGTCCTGACTTTC.

The J gene is TRBJ1-6, the V gene TRBV7-2; the D gene is possibly TRBD1 (5 bases). V lost 1 base and J 7 bases, leaving 11 bases between the germline ends. There are 15 residues in the CDR3. Per germline, CDR1 SGHTA and CDR2 FQGNSA. As DNA, the CDR3 is TGTGCCAGCAGCTTAGACAGGACCGAGAATTCACCCCTCCACTTT. Protein sequence: CASSLDRTENSPLHF.

This chain uses TRBV29-1 with TRBJ1-2; 7 bases agree with TRBD1. Germline loops: CDR1 SQVTM, CDR2 ANQGSEA. V was pared by 7 bases and J by 6 bases, with 20 bases of the junction left unmatched. This CDR3 comprises 16 residues. The CDR3 DNA reads as TGCAGCGCATCCTCGGGCAGGGGGATCGGGTATGATGGCTACACCTTC. Protein: CSASSGRGIGYDGYTF.

J is TRBJ2-5 and V is TRBV7-9, with 7 bases lining up with TRBD2. Per the germline V gene, CDR1 is SEHNR and CDR2 is FQNEAQ (reference sequence). V was clipped by 2 bases and J by 0 bases; unmatched bases: 3. The CDR3 extends over 15 amino acids. The CDR3 protein is CASSLPSGYQETQYF. The CDR3 DNA reads TGTGCCAGCAGCTTACCTAGCGGATACCAAGAGACCCAGTACTTC.

The gene calls are TRBV7-2 and TRBJ2-7, with D uncertain. Germline V gene lookup returns CDR1 SGHTA and CDR2 FQGNSA. V lost 5 bases, J lost 6 bases, and 8 bases lay in between. The CDR3 covers 11 residues. The CDR3 DNA reads as TGTGCCAGCAGCCTCCCACCCGAGCAGTACTTC. Protein sequence: CASSLPPEQYF.

The rearrangement joins TRBV5-4 to TRBJ1-1; D gene ambiguous. V was clipped by 0 bases and J by 5 bases, with 8 bases between them. CDR3 size: 13 residues. Germline CDR1 SGHNT, CDR2 YYREEE (reference sequence). CDR3 loop: CASSLAPGTEAFF. The DNA for the CDR3 is TGTGCCAGCAGCTTGGCCCCAGGTACTGAAGCTTTCTTT.

The rearrangement uses TRBV3-1 and TRBJ2-7; 8 nucleotides match TRBD1. The CDR3 covers 16 residues. Trimming removed 5 bases from V and 3 bases from J; junction bases left unmatched: 12. CDR1 is LGHDT, CDR2 YNNKEL, per germline (reference sequence). DNA for the CDR3: TGTGCCAGCAGCTTATTTGCCGGGACAGGAAACTACGAGCAGTACTTC. The encoded protein is CASSLFAGTGNYEQYF.

The chain has TRBV20-1 and TRBJ2-3; TRBD2 aligns across 8 bases. V dropped 2 bases and J dropped 5; count of bases not matched to a gene: 6. CDR1 is DFQATT and CDR2 is SNEGSKA in the germline V gene (reference sequence). The CDR3 is 14 residues long. The CDR3 region is CSARSGGGLDTQYF. CDR3 bases: TGCAGTGCTAGATCGGGAGGGGGGTTAGATACGCAGTATTTT.

The chain combines TRBV20-1 with TRBJ2-7; D is uncertain. V was trimmed by 5 bases and J by 2 bases, leaving 10 bases between them. The germline V gene encodes CDR1 DFQATT and CDR2 SNEGSKA (reference sequence). The CDR3 loop spans 12 amino acids. The CDR3: CSASAQTYEQYF. Here the CDR3 DNA reads TGCAGTGCTTCGGCCCAAACCTACGAGCAGTACTTC.

The gene calls are TRBV2 and TRBJ2-5; D gene ambiguous. The CDR3 has 10 residues. The V gene lost 5 bases and the J gene lost 5 bases, with 3 bases spanning the gap. CDR1 is SNHLY and CDR2 is FYNNEI in the germline V gene. CDR3 amino acids: CASSWETQYF. CDR3 coding DNA: TGTGCCAGCAGTTGGGAGACCCAGTACTTC.

This chain connects TRBV30 to TRBJ2-7, with D tentatively TRBD1 or TRBD2 (6 bases each). The CDR3 is made up of 14 amino acids. CDR1 is GTSNPN, CDR2 SVGIG, per germline (reference sequence). Trimming removed 4 bases from V and 2 bases from J, with 15 bases in between. CDR3 nucleotide sequence: TGTGCCTGGATCAATAGGGGGGCGACCTACGAGCAGTACTTC. It specifies CAWINRGATYEQYF.

The chain has TRBV7-9 and TRBJ2-5; no clear D. Trimming removed 7 bases from V and 2 bases from J, with 8 bases in between. The V gene's germline CDR1 is SEHNR and CDR2 FQNEAQ (reference sequence). This CDR3 is 12 amino acids long. The CDR3 DNA follows: TGTGCCAGCACCTATGGGCAAGAGACCCAGTACTTC. This gives the protein CASTYGQETQYF.

The chain is built from TRBV9 and TRBJ2-5; a weak D match, TRBD2 (7 bases). Germline V lookup: CDR1 SGDLS, CDR2 YYNGEE. The CDR3 is 13 amino acids. V lost 2 bases, J lost 5 bases, and 10 bases lay in between. The CDR3 here is CASSVGGLETQYF. As DNA, the CDR3 is TGTGCCAGCAGCGTCGGGGGGCTGGAGACCCAGTACTTC.

The chain uses TRBV2 and TRBJ2-1; no reliable D call. Germline CDR1 is SNHLY and CDR2 is FYNNEI. V lost 0 bases and J lost 7, with 13 bases in between. This CDR3 has 15 amino acids. CDR3 residues: CASSEAHTEVNEQFF. In DNA, the CDR3 is TGTGCCAGCAGTGAAGCGCATACTGAGGTGAATGAGCAGTTCTTC.